The 20 T cell receptor beta chains below were found in one sample sequenced in a study of T-cell memory formation after mild COVID-19. One entry per CDR3 protein, called by TCRdb with MiXCR from the 5' RACE reads. This sample has some 350,000 distinct CDR3 sequences; 15% occur once, and the top ten carry approximately 20%. Sequences were obtained from PBMCs or a T cell subset sorted from them (not recorded which). These receptors came from a man younger than 30 who had mild COVID-19 (a few samples of this study predate the infection). Cell type and time point are not known.

This clonotype was recorded a few times. The rearrangement uses TRBV4-3 and TRBJ1-4; D possibly corresponds to TRBD1 (5 bases). Germline V lookup: CDR1 LGHNA, CDR2 YSLEER. Trimming cost V 0 bases and J 0 bases, with 11 bases left between them. The CDR3 runs to 17 residues. This CDR3 is CASSQDLGQSTNEKLFF. The CDR3 nucleotides are TGCGCCAGCAGCCAAGATTTGGGGCAGTCAACTAATGAAAAACTGTTTTTT.

In this sample, this clonotype turned up a few times. This chain connects TRBV11-2 to TRBJ1-3; D gene unclear. The CDR3 has 15 residues. The V gene lost 5 bases and the J gene lost 5 bases, with 16 bases spanning the gap. CDR1 is SGHAT and CDR2 is FQNNGV in the germline V gene. The CDR3 coding sequence is TGTGCCAGCAGCCTTTCCGGGGAAGGTCGAAACACCATATATTTT. Encoded protein: CASSLSGEGRNTIYF.

This clonotype has only one observation. The CDR3 region has the DNA TGCAGTGCTAGAGTCCCGCTTACCCACCCTGGAAACACCATATATTTT. Protein product: CSARVPLTHPGNTIYF. J is TRBJ1-3 and V is TRBV20-1, with D unresolved. Germline CDR1 reads DFQATT; CDR2 reads SNEGSKA (reference sequence). The V and J ends lost 1 base and 2 bases respectively, with 15 bases between them. This CDR3 contains 16 residues.

This clonotype has a handful of counts. The chain carries TRBV6-2 or TRBV6-3 and TRBJ2-7, with 7 bases fitting TRBD1. CDR3 length: 16 amino acids. V was clipped by 0 bases and J by 0 bases; unmatched bases: 5. Germline V gene lookup returns CDR1 MNHEY and CDR2 SVGEGT. CDR3 sequence reads: CASSYSTDRSSYEQYV. The CDR3 DNA is TGTGCCAGCAGTTACTCGACGGACAGGAGCTCCTACGAGCAGTACGTC.

This chain joins TRBV7-6 and TRBJ1-1; D call uncertain. The CDR3 spans 15 residues. Germline loops: CDR1 SGHVS, CDR2 FNYEAQ. The germline V and J ends were trimmed by 4 bases and 4 bases, with 16 bases remaining between them. Here the CDR3 reads CASSSPGGSGTEAFF. CDR3 DNA: TGTGCCAGCAGCTCCCCGGGTGGGTCGGGCACTGAAGCTTTCTTT.

The chain is built from TRBV6-6 and TRBJ2-3, with D perhaps matching TRBD2 (6 bases). The CDR3 length is 15 residues. Trimming removed 5 bases at V and 2 bases at J, with 14 bases between. Germline V lookup: CDR1 MNHNY, CDR2 SVGAGI (reference sequence). The CDR3 region is CASSPGWGLTDTQYF. CDR3 coding DNA: TGTGCCAGCAGTCCCGGGTGGGGACTCACAGATACGCAGTATTTT.

The chain combines TRBV5-6 with TRBJ1-1; possible D gene TRBD1, 5 bases. Germline values: CDR1 SGHDT, CDR2 YYEEEE. The length of the CDR3 is 17 residues. Trimming shortened V by 0 bases and J by 5 bases, and 20 bases separated the two germline ends. The CDR3 here is CASSLDGRALPRTEAFF. The CDR3 region has the DNA TGTGCCAGCAGCTTGGATGGCAGGGCCCTCCCGAGGACTGAAGCTTTCTTT.

The chain links TRBV20-1 to TRBJ2-3; TRBD2 matches at 14 bases. Germline V gene data show CDR1 as DFQATT and CDR2 as SNEGSKA (reference sequence). Losses at the gene ends were 6 bases for V and 1 base for J; bases not matched to a gene: 3. This CDR3 spans 15 amino acids. The DNA for the CDR3 is TGCAGTGCCTGGGGACTAGCGGGGGGCACAGATACGCAGTATTTT. Its translation: CSAWGLAGGTDTQYF.

The chain combines TRBV5-4 with TRBJ2-1; TRBD1 matches 7 bases. The CDR3 consists of 16 residues. Germline V gene data show CDR1 as SGHNT and CDR2 as YYREEE (reference sequence). J was trimmed by 4 bases and V by 3 bases; bases with no gene match: 10. CDR3 nucleotide sequence: TGTGCCAGCAGCTCGGGCCGGGACAGCATTTACAATGAGCAGTTCTTC. Amino acids: CASSSGRDSIYNEQFF.

The V call is TRBV18, the J call TRBJ2-7; the match to TRBD2 covers 11 bases. Germline CDR1 is KGHSH and CDR2 is LQKENI. The CDR3 totals 13 residues. With 5 bases clipped from V and 3 bases from J, the junction kept 0 bases outside the gene matches. The CDR3 loop reads CASSGTSGYEQYF. The CDR3 DNA reads as TGTGCCAGCTCAGGGACTAGCGGCTACGAGCAGTACTTC.

The table lists this clonotype with a few counts. The chain is built from TRBV28 and TRBJ2-7, with TRBD1 as a possible D gene (6 bases). The CDR3 runs 11 residues. Germline values: CDR1 MDHEN, CDR2 SYDVKM. Trimming left V 8 bases short and J 7 bases short, with 12 bases between. In nucleotides, the CDR3 is TGTGCCAGCGGGTGGGGGCGAGAGCAGTACGTC. Translating gives CASGWGREQYV.

V gene TRBV6-2 or TRBV6-3 combines with J gene TRBJ2-3, with TRBD2 identical over 9 bases. Germline V CDR1 and CDR2: MNHEY, SVGEGT. The CDR3 consists of 14 residues. The ends lost 6 bases at V and 2 bases at J; junction bases unmatched: 3. CDR3 amino acids: CASRVAGDTDTQYF. The DNA for the CDR3 is TGTGCCAGCAGGGTAGCGGGGGACACAGATACGCAGTATTTT.

This clonotype was seen more than once but under ten times. The rearrangement uses TRBV7-9 and TRBJ2-3; D is undetermined. The CDR3 spans 14 residues. Looked up from germline, CDR1 is SEHNR and CDR2 is FQNEAQ (reference sequence). The V end was cut by 3 bases, the J end by 3 bases, with 10 bases between. CDR3 residues: CASSLPLTTDTQYF. In nucleotides, the CDR3 is TGTGCCAGCAGCTTGCCCTTAACAACAGATACGCAGTATTTT.

The chain uses TRBV28 and TRBJ2-7; D may be TRBD2 (6 bases). Germline-derived CDR1 and CDR2 are MDHEN and SYDVKM. Trimming took off 8 bases at V and 6 bases at J, with 14 bases between the two ends. This CDR3 has 12 amino acids. CDR3 sequence reads: CASRMGGSEQYV. The CDR3 DNA sequence: TGTGCCAGCCGAATGGGGGGATCCGAGCAGTACGTC.

The chain combines TRBV12-3 or TRBV12-4 with TRBJ1-2, with 8 bases identical to TRBD1. V was clipped by 5 bases and J by 10 bases; unmatched bases: 9. This CDR3 spans 13 amino acids. Here the CDR3 reads CASSGQGVTYYTF. Written as DNA, the CDR3 is TGTGCCAGCAGTGGACAGGGCGTGACCTACTACACCTTC.

This clonotype appeared many times. The chain couples TRBV7-3 to TRBJ2-1; D remains ambiguous. The germline V gene has CDR1 SGHTA and CDR2 FQGTGA. CDR3 size: 14 residues. V was shortened by 1 base and J by 5 bases, with 9 bases between the two germline ends. The CDR3, as DNA: TGTGCCAGCAGCTTAAACCGGCTTAACAATGAGCAGTTCTTC. This codes for CASSLNRLNNEQFF. The variable domain in full, with the rest retrieved from reference TRBV7-3 and TRBJ2-1, is GAGVSQTPSNKVTEKGKYVELRCDPISGHTALYWYRQSLGQGPEFLIYFQGTGAADDSGLPNDRFFAVRPEGSVSTLKIQRTERGDSAVYLCASSLNRLNNEQFFGPGTRLTVL.

Comment on this clonotype: A read error may explain this, as a much larger clone is one base away. The chain joins TRBV5-1 to TRBJ2-3, with 12 bases aligning to TRBD1. The germline gives CDR1 SGHRS, CDR2 YFSETQ. CDR3 length: 15 residues. The CDR3 here is CASTLGQGARDTQYF. CDR3 DNA: TGCGCCAGCACCTTGGGACAGGGGGCGAGAGATACGCAGTATTTT.

The chain is built from TRBV9 and TRBJ1-1; D is possibly TRBD1 (6 bases). Deletions cut 6 bases from V and 4 bases from J, with 19 bases between. The CDR3 consists of 15 residues. Germline values: CDR1 SGDLS, CDR2 YYNGEE. The CDR3 DNA is TGTGCCAGCACTAGAGGGGACCAGGGGTTCACTGAAGCTTTCTTT. Translating gives CASTRGDQGFTEAFF.

In this sample, this clonotype turned up a few times. The chain recombines TRBV3-1 with TRBJ2-7, with 7 nucleotides matching TRBD1. The junction had 3 bases not matched to a gene; V was cut back by 3 bases and J by 10 bases. Germline CDR1 is LGHDT and CDR2 is YNNKEL (reference sequence). This CDR3 spans 11 amino acids. Written as DNA, the CDR3 is TGTGCCAGCAGCCAGGGGGACAGACAGTACTTC. It translates to CASSQGDRQYF.

The chain employs TRBV6-5 and TRBJ2-1; 10 nucleotides agree with TRBD2. Germline CDR1 and CDR2: MNHEY and SVGAGI. There are 14 residues in the CDR3. With 6 bases clipped from V and 7 bases from J, the junction kept 6 bases outside the gene matches. The CDR3 DNA reads TGTGCCAGCAGGAAACTAGCGGGGCTTAATGAGCAGTTCTTC. Its protein product is CASRKLAGLNEQFF.